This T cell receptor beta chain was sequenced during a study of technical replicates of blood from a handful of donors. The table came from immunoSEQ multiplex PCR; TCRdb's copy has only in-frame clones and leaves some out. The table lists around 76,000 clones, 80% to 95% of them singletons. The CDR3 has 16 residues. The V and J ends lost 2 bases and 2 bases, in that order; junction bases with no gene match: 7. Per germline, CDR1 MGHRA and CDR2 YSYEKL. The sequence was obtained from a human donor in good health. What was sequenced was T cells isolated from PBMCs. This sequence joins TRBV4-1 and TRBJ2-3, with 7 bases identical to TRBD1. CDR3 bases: TGCGCCAGCAGCCAAAGACCGACAGGGAACACAGATACGCAGTATTTT. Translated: CASSQRPTGNTDTQYF.